These 9 T cell receptor beta chains originate from one sample sequenced in a study of shared clonotypes between healthy human individuals. Measured with immunoSEQ multiplex PCR; TCRdb has only the in-frame clones, and not every one. The sample records about 110,000 clones, around 71% being singletons. Sequencing used memory CD8+ T cells sorted from blood. Subset reported: CD45RO+ cells pooled with CCR7-negative TemRA cells. These receptors were obtained from a woman in her twenties or thirties in good health.

This clone was seen a few times. The genes are TRBV11-2 and TRBJ2-4, with TRBD1 identical over 9 bases. Looked up from germline, CDR1 is SGHAT and CDR2 is FQNNGV. This CDR3 spans 14 amino acids. V trimming: 5 bases; J trimming: 8 bases; junction bases outside the gene matches: 7. The CDR3 coding sequence is TGTGCCAGCAGCCCGACAGGGGGACACGACATTCAGTACTTC. This encodes CASSPTGGHDIQYF. Combining the CDR3 with reference TRBV11-2 and TRBJ2-4 gives the whole variable domain EAGVAQSPRYKIIEKRQSVAFWCNPISGHATLYWYQQILGQGPKLLIQFQNNGVVDDSQLPKDRFSAERLKGVDSTLKIQPAKLEDSAVYLCASSPTGGHDIQYFGAGTRLSVL.

The genes are TRBV18 and TRBJ2-6; tentatively, D is TRBD1 (5 bases). The CDR3 runs to 17 residues. Between the trimmed V and J ends, which lost 3 bases and 0 bases, there was a span of 12 bases. Germline-derived CDR1 and CDR2 are KGHSH and LQKENI. The chain's CDR3 is CASSPLGVFSGANVLTF. DNA of the CDR3: TGTGCCAGCTCACCGTTAGGGGTTTTCTCTGGGGCCAACGTCCTGACTTTC.

The chain joins TRBV28 to TRBJ1-1; D possibly corresponds to TRBD1 (6 bases). Germline assignment: CDR1 MDHEN and CDR2 SYDVKM. The CDR3 has 17 amino acids. Trimming stripped 8 bases from V and 5 bases from J, with 27 bases between. In DNA, the CDR3 is TGTGCCAGCTGTTGCCCGGGACACCGTTACGGGAGGACTGAAGCTTTCTTT. Amino acids: CASCCPGHRYGRTEAFF. The whole variable domain, remainder taken from reference TRBV28 and TRBJ1-1, is DVKVTQSSRYLVKRTGEKVFLECVQDMDHENMFWYRQDPGLGLRLIYFSYDVKMKEKGDIPEGYSVSREKKERFSLILESASTNQTSMYLCASCCPGHRYGRTEAFFGQGTRLTVV.

The rearrangement joins TRBV9 to TRBJ1-4, with D perhaps matching TRBD1 (6 bases). Germline V lookup: CDR1 SGDLS, CDR2 YYNGEE. The CDR3 sequence is 14 residues long. Trimming stripped 7 bases from V and 7 bases from J, with 17 bases between. CDR3 sequence (DNA): TGTGCCAGCGGACCGGGACATAGGGGTGAAAAACTGTTTTTT. Amino acid sequence: CASGPGHRGEKLFF.

This sequence joins TRBV29-1 and TRBJ2-7; no definite D call. V lost 4 bases and J 3 bases, leaving 13 bases between the germline ends. The germline gives CDR1 SQVTM, CDR2 ANQGSEA. There are 13 residues in the CDR3. Here the CDR3 reads CSVGGKTLYEQYF. CDR3 in DNA: TGCAGCGTTGGTGGGAAAACTCTCTACGAGCAGTACTTC.

The rearrangement uses TRBV13 and TRBJ1-2; no definite D call. Trimming took off 5 bases at V and 2 bases at J, with 12 bases between the two ends. CDR1 is PRHDT, CDR2 FYEKMQ, per germline (reference sequence). The CDR3 is 14 amino acids. The CDR3 sequence is CASSNRDGNYGYTF. CDR3 nucleotide sequence: TGTGCCAGCAGCAACAGAGACGGAAACTATGGCTACACCTTC.

This clone occurred a few times. The J gene is TRBJ2-3, the V gene TRBV9; 10 bases match TRBD2. This CDR3 spans 17 amino acids. V shed 4 bases and J 0 bases; nucleotides not matched to a gene: 8. Germline CDR1 is SGDLS and CDR2 is YYNGEE. CDR3 loop: CASSPEGLATSTDTQYF. CDR3 bases: TGTGCCAGCAGCCCAGAGGGACTAGCGACTAGCACAGATACGCAGTATTTT.

The rearrangement joins TRBV29-1 to TRBJ1-1; weak D call: TRBD1 (6 bases). Trimming took 5 bases from V and 0 from J, leaving 13 bases between them. This CDR3 spans 14 amino acids. In germline, CDR1 is SQVTM, CDR2 ANQGSEA. DNA of the CDR3: TGCAGCGTTCAAGGACAGAATGTGAACACTGAAGCTTTCTTT. This translates into CSVQGQNVNTEAFF.

This clone appeared many times. This rearrangement joins TRBV4-1 to TRBJ1-1; the D is unclear. This CDR3 is built from 16 residues. With 4 bases removed from V and 0 bases from J, the gap between germline ends came to 15 bases. Germline CDR1 reads MGHRA; CDR2 reads YSYEKL. The CDR3 is CASSRRLGRLNTEAFF. The CDR3, as DNA: TGCGCCAGCAGCCGACGCCTTGGACGGTTGAACACTGAAGCTTTCTTT.